This T cell receptor (beta chain) comes out of a study of blood T cells in healthy people across ages. Study-wide points: It was found that TCR beta diversity correlated strongly with the percentage of naive T cells.

This clonotype was seen only once. Its target is unknown. This sequence may be a read error, since a much larger clone differs from it by one base. Each sample yielded at least 6 million isolated PBMCs. Sample-barcoded 5' priming and a J-beta primer mix drove a second PCR of roughly 7 to 11 cycles. Each CDR3 protein gets one entry after TCRdb re-called the 5' RACE reads with MiXCR. Among 800,000 to 950,000 distinct CDR3 sequences listed, roughly 28% were seen once. Looked up from germline, CDR1 is SQVTM and CDR2 is ANQGSEA. The CDR3 loop spans 13 amino acids. These data were also filed under a second study, of T cells of mothers and their children.

The specimen sequenced was blood. The sequence was obtained from a woman aged 40-49 years in good health. This sequence joins TRBV29-1 and TRBJ2-3; D is perhaps TRBD2 (5 bases). The chain's CDR3 is CNVPVQIADTQYF. As DNA, the CDR3 is TGCAACGTCCCGGTACAGATAGCGGATACGCAGTATTTT.